The source of this TCR beta chain is a study of blood T cell repertoires in COVID-19. Study-level background: The study drew acute and convalescent COVID-19 samples from the United States, Italy and Spain.

Study processing details: Amplified reference gene primers provided the basis for estimating nucleated cell counts. The assay was immunoSEQ multiplex PCR, and TCRdb's table has in-frame clones only and misses some. V and J calls and clone size come straight from that table; D and trimming were deduced from the DNA. This sample has about 74,000 clones; about nine tenths occur once, and the top ten carry under 7.5%. The CDR3 sequence is 14 residues long. The V and J ends lost 1 base and 7 bases, in that order; junction bases with no gene match: 3. Germline CDR1 and CDR2: KGHSH and LQKENI. The chain carries TRBV18 and TRBJ1-5, with 8 bases fitting TRBD1. The specimen was peripheral blood. The TCR sequence derives from an elderly woman with acute or convalescent COVID-19. In nucleotides, the CDR3 is TGTGCCAGCTCACCACTGACAGGGGAACAGCCCCAGCATTTT. Translating it yields CASSPLTGEQPQHF.